The entry below gives a single T cell receptor (beta chain) sequence along with its context. What it recognizes is unknown. The source of the sample is a study of CD8+CD57+ T cells in acquired aplastic anemia. The study, taken as a whole, reports: Researchers report that about 28 CD8+ CDR3 sequences appeared in both patients and controls.

Germline assignment: CDR1 ENHRY and CDR2 SYGVKD. The CDR3 length is 16 residues. V shed 4 bases, J shed 6 bases, and the junction held 4 bases outside the gene matches. Genomic DNA acted as the template from which TCR beta VDJ combination and CDR3 sequence profiling were carried out. TCRdb used MiXCR to reprocess the reads, holding one entry per CDR3 protein. Of some 290,000 distinct CDR3 sequences detected, around 60% appear once; the ten largest clones hold approximately 8.2%. This TCR came from a human donor with severe aplastic anemia or a healthy control (not recorded which). The sample was sorted CD4+, CD8+, or CD8+CD57+ T cells (not recorded which) from PBMCs. The rearrangement joins TRBV10-3 to TRBJ2-2; 14 bases line up with TRBD2. The CDR3 is CAISGGGLAGAGELFF. The CDR3 DNA follows: TGTGCCATCAGTGGTGGGGGACTAGCGGGGGCCGGGGAGCTGTTTTTT.